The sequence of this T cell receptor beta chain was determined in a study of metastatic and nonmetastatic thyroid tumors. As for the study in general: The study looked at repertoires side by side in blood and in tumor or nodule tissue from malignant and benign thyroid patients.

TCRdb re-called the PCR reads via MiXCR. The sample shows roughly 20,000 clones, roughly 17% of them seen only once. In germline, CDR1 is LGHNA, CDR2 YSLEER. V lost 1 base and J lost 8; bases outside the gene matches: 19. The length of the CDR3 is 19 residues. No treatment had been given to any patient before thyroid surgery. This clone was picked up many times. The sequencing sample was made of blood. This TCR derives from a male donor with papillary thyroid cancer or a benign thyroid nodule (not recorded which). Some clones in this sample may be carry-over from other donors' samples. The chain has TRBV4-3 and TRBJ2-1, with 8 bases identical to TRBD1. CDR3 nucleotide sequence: TGCGCCAGCAGCCAAGTATTAGCTCCGGTGGCAGGGGGCTTCGATGAGCAGTTCTTC. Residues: CASSQVLAPVAGGFDEQFF.